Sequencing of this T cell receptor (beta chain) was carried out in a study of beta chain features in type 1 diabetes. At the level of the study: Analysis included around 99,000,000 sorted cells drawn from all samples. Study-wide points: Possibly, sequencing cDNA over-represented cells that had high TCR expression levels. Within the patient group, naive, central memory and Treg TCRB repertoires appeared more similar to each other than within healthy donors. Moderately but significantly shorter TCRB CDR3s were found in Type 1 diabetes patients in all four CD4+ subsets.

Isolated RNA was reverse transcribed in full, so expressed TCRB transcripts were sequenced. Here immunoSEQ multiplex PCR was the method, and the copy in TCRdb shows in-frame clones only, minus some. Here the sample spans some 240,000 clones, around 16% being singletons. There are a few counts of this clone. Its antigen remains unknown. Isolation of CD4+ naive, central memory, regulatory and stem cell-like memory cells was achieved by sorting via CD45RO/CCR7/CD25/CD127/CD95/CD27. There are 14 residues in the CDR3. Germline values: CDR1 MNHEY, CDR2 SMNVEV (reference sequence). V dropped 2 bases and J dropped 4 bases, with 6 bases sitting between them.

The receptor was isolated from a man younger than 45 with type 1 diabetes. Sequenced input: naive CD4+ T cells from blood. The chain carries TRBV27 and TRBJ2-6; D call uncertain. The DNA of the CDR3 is TGTGCCAGCAGTTTAACGCTGGGGGCCAACGTCCTGACTTTC. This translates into CASSLTLGANVLTF.